One and the same sample provided the 3 T cell receptor beta chains below, sequenced in a study of cytomegalovirus exposure and HLA in healthy donors. PCR amplification relied on 60 Vbeta primers (plus 13 Jbeta primers). Clones were sequenced by immunoSEQ multiplex PCR, and TCRdb holds only the in-frame ones, with some missing. The sample has approximately 220,000 clones; more than 60% are singletons. The specimen was PBMCs. The receptors stem from a middle-aged man in good health and CMV-seronegative.

This chain links TRBV5-1 with TRBJ2-3; D is unresolved. The germline gives CDR1 SGHRS, CDR2 YFSETQ. V shed 3 bases and J shed 2 bases, with 4 bases lying between them. The CDR3 loop spans 12 amino acids. The CDR3 reads CASSSLTDTQYF. The CDR3 DNA follows: TGCGCCAGCAGCTCCCTCACAGATACGCAGTATTTT.

The chain couples TRBV5-8 to TRBJ2-4, with 12 bases lining up with TRBD2. Germline-derived CDR1 and CDR2 are SGHTS and YDEGEE. The CDR3 covers 18 residues. V lost 4 bases, J lost 1 base, and 9 bases stayed unmatched. CDR3 in amino acids: CASSQGLAGLAAKNIQYF. The CDR3 region has the DNA TGTGCCAGCAGCCAAGGACTAGCGGGATTGGCGGCCAAAAACATTCAGTACTTC.

The chain employs TRBV2 and TRBJ1-5; 8 bases agree with TRBD1. Germline V gene lookup returns CDR1 SNHLY and CDR2 FYNNEI. The CDR3 has 14 amino acids. V shed 6 bases, J shed 3 bases, and the junction held 4 bases outside the gene matches. CDR3 protein: CASSLTGDNQPQHF. Here the CDR3 DNA reads TGTGCCAGCAGCCTGACAGGGGACAATCAGCCCCAGCATTTT.